These T cell receptor beta chains were read from a single sample in a study of blood T cells in healthy people across ages. TCRdb processed the 5' RACE reads anew with MiXCR; each CDR3 protein has one entry. The data show about 680,000 distinct CDR3 sequences, with approximately 49% seen just once and roughly a third held by the top ten. Sequencing used blood. The receptors were sampled from a woman in her sixties in good health. The CDR3 runs from the conserved cysteine through the conserved F or W. The D gene is left open where the match is weak. The listing skips clone size in some rows; elsewhere it reads once, few, many or a size class.

NA | TRBJ2-7 | TRBV20-1 | NA | CSARGPGASVYEQYF | TGCAGTGCTAGGGGCCCCGGGGCTAGCGTCTACGAGCAGTACTTC
NA | TRBJ1-2 | TRBV29-1 | NA | CSVEGNAQFYGYTF | TGCAGCGTTGAAGGGAATGCTCAGTTCTATGGCTACACCTTC
NA | TRBJ2-1 | TRBV30 | TRBD2 | CAWSVGSGSLNEQFF | TGTGCCTGGAGTGTAGGTAGCGGGAGTCTGAATGAGCAGTTCTTC
few | TRBJ2-1 | TRBV4-2 | NA | CASSQLSSAHNEQFF | TGTGCCAGCAGCCAACTCTCTAGCGCCCACAATGAGCAGTTCTTC
NA | TRBJ2-7 | TRBV7-9 | NA | CASSLGIGLLEQYF | TGTGCCAGCAGCTTAGGGATAGGTCTCCTCGAGCAGTACTTC
NA | TRBJ1-2 | TRBV7-9 | TRBD1 | CASSLARDSSGYTF | TGTGCCAGCAGCTTAGCCCGGGACAGCAGTGGCTACACCTTC
NA | TRBJ1-4 | TRBV6-6 | NA | CASMKAGNEKLFF | TGTGCCAGCATGAAGGCAGGGAATGAAAAACTGTTTTTT
many | TRBJ2-5 | TRBV29-1 | NA | CSVEDVGPGTQYF | TGCAGCGTTGAAGATGTTGGGCCTGGGACCCAGTACTTC
NA | TRBJ1-2 | TRBV4-2 | TRBD1 | CASSQSLTGQGNYGYTF | TGTGCCAGCAGCCAAAGCCTGACCGGACAGGGAAACTATGGCTACACCTTC
NA | TRBJ2-7 | TRBV20-1 | TRBD1 | CSARDPGQGSDEQYF | TGCAGTGCTAGAGATCCGGGACAGGGGTCCGACGAGCAGTACTTC
few | TRBJ2-7 | TRBV28 | TRBD1 | CASKETGIREQYF | TGTGCCAGCAAGGAGACAGGGATACGGGAGCAGTACTTC
NA | TRBJ1-5 | TRBV10-3 | NA | CATKDSNQPQHF | TGTGCCACCAAGGACAGCAATCAGCCCCAGCATTTT
NA | TRBJ1-2 | TRBV18 | NA | CASSPRICGYTF | TGTGCCAGCTCACCCAGGATTTGTGGCTACACCTTC
NA | TRBJ2-7 | TRBV10-3 | NA | CAISESDSIGQYF | TGTGCCATCAGTGAGTCGGACAGCATTGGGCAGTACTTC
NA | TRBJ2-1 | TRBV4-2 | NA | CASSQDIDAGSRNEQFF | TGTGCCAGCAGCCAAGACATTGATGCAGGGTCCAGGAATGAGCAGTTCTTC
NA | TRBJ1-4 | TRBV9 | TRBD1 | CASSVGQGGEKLFF | TGTGCCAGCAGCGTAGGACAGGGAGGGGAAAAACTGTTTTTT
NA | TRBJ1-2 | TRBV19 | NA | CATGGAGYGYTF | TGTGCCACCGGGGGCGCTGGCTATGGCTACACCTTC
NA | TRBJ2-3 | TRBV5-6 | NA | CASSSNPNTQYF | TGTGCCAGCAGCTCCAACCCGAATACGCAGTATTTT
NA | TRBJ2-7 | TRBV11-1 | NA | CTSSGGTNYNEQYF | TGTACCAGCAGTGGGGGGACAAACTACAATGAGCAGTACTTC
NA | TRBJ2-5 | TRBV9 | TRBD2 | CASSVGLAGGLQETQYF | TGTGCCAGCAGCGTGGGACTAGCGGGGGGTCTTCAAGAGACCCAGTACTTC
NA | TRBJ1-4 | TRBV20-1 | NA | CSARVASGPNNEKLFF | TGCAGTGCTAGAGTCGCTTCAGGGCCTAATAATGAAAAACTGTTTTTT
NA | TRBJ1-2 | TRBV30 | NA | CAWGTGANYGCTF | NA
NA | TRBJ2-2 | TRBV10-3 | TRBD2 | CAISDPPGTSGRPGTGELFF | TGTGCCATCAGCGATCCCCCCGGGACTAGCGGGAGGCCGGGCACCGGGGAGCTGTTTTTT
NA | TRBJ1-5 | TRBV20-1 | NA | CSASGQYSNQPQHF | TGCAGTGCTAGTGGGCAGTATAGCAATCAGCCCCAGCATTTT
NA | TRBJ2-3 | TRBV20-1 | NA | CSARVVLTDTQYF | TGCAGTGCTAGAGTCGTACTCACAGATACGCAGTATTTT
once | TRBJ2-7 | TRBV27 | TRBD1 | CVSSWGQVYTYEQYF | TGTGTCAGCAGTTGGGGACAGGTCTACACCTACGAGCAGTACTTC
NA | TRBJ2-5 | TRBV7-9 | TRBD2 | CASSLGLAGVFSIETQYF | TGTGCCAGCAGCTTAGGGCTAGCGGGAGTTTTTTCGATAGAGACCCAGTACTTC
NA | TRBJ2-1 | TRBV5-6 | NA | CASSLVGTQQFF | TGTGCCAGCAGCTTGGTGGGCACCCAGCAGTTCTTC
few | TRBJ1-1 | TRBV20-1 | NA | CSAQTGTGGTEAFF | TGCAGTGCTCAAACCGGGACCGGGGGAACTGAAGCTTTCTTT
NA | TRBJ2-5 | TRBV4-1 | NA | CASSQLPYQQETQYF | TGCGCCAGCAGCCAACTACCATACCAGCAAGAGACCCAGTACTTC
NA | TRBJ2-3 | TRBV10-3 | NA | CAISATGSSTDTQYF | TGTGCCATCAGTGCAACGGGATCTAGCACAGATACGCAGTATTTT
NA | TRBJ2-5 | TRBV9 | TRBD2 | CASSAQGGAGVLNEQYF | TGTGCCAGCAGCGCCCAGGGTGGGGCGGGAGTCCTCAATGAGCAGTACTTC
NA | TRBJ2-1 | TRBV27 | NA | CASSFTEGGLGQFF | TGTGCCAGCAGTTTCACCGAAGGGGGATTAGGGCAGTTCTTC
NA | TRBJ2-3 | TRBV20-1 | NA | CSARDPLPDTQYF | TGCAGTGCTAGAGATCCCTTGCCAGATACGCAGTATTTT
NA | TRBJ2-2 | TRBV7-9 | NA | CASSLDPAGELFF | TGTGCCAGCAGCTTAGACCCCGCCGGGGAGCTGTTTTTT
few | TRBJ2-1 | TRBV28 | TRBD2 | CASSLSGTSGIDEQFF | TGTGCCAGCAGTTTATCAGGGACTAGCGGGATTGATGAGCAGTTCTTC
few | TRBJ2-5 | TRBV4-2 | NA | CASSQGGDQETQYF | TGTGCCAGCAGCCAAGGCGGGGACCAAGAGACCCAGTACTTC
NA | TRBJ1-2 | TRBV2 | NA | CASSVQEGYGYTF | TGTGCCAGCAGTGTTCAGGAAGGCTATGGCTACACCTTC
NA | TRBJ2-3 | TRBV7-2 | TRBD2 | CASSGWSGTTDTQYF | TGTGCCAGCAGTGGATGGAGCGGGACCACAGATACGCAGTATTTT
NA | TRBJ2-7 | TRBV7-9 | TRBD2 | CASSPTTSGVSEQYF | TGTGCCAGCAGCCCTACGACTAGCGGGGTCAGCGAGCAGTACTTC
NA | TRBJ2-5 | TRBV14 | NA | CASSQEWGTQYF | TGTGCCAGCAGCCAAGAGTGGGGGACCCAGTACTTC
few | TRBJ1-2 | TRBV4-3 | TRBD1 | CASSRVGDRALNYGYTF | TGCGCCAGCAGCCGGGTCGGGGACAGGGCCCTTAACTATGGCTACACCTTC
few | TRBJ2-5 | TRBV5-6 | NA | CASSFRESQETQYF | TGTGCCAGCAGCTTCAGGGAATCACAAGAGACCCAGTACTTC
once | TRBJ2-7 | TRBV4-3 | TRBD2 | CASSQDRGGPYEQYF | TGCGCCAGCAGCCAAGATCGGGGGGGTCCCTACGAGCAGTACTTC
many | TRBJ2-1 | TRBV6-5 | NA | CASSYSMGASYNEQFF | TGTGCCAGCAGTTACTCGATGGGGGCCTCCTACAATGAGCAGTTCTTC
many | TRBJ2-3 | TRBV7-3 | NA | CASSPTGELTDTQYF | TGTGCCAGCAGCCCGACAGGAGAATTAACAGATACGCAGTATTTT